The following is a T cell receptor (beta chain) sequence with its context. Antigen unknown. The data were taken from a study of a mutant IDH1 vaccine in newly diagnosed glioma. Study-wide background: Week 35 brought visit V12, which was followed by visit V13 at week 47.

Time point described: week 35, safety follow-up. It was 300 ug of mutant IDH1 20-mer peptide that made up each vaccine dose, given with topical imiquimod. Astrocytomas that were new, WHO grade 3 or 4, IDH1-mutant and ATRX-lost were present in the donors. General study findings and limits: Altogether, around 93% of patients exhibited vaccine-induced immune responses.

V was clipped by 3 bases and J by 8 bases, with 20 bases between them. The CDR3 has 16 amino acids. Germline V gene sequence: CDR1 MDHEN, CDR2 SYDVKM. Clones were sequenced by immunoSEQ multiplex PCR, and TCRdb holds only the in-frame ones, with some missing. The sample holds more than 35,000 clones, under 90% seen once. The chain joins TRBV28 to TRBJ1-5; D possibly corresponds to TRBD1 (6 bases). The TCR comes from a woman aged 40 to 50 with glioma. Some clones in this sample may be carry-over from other donors' samples. The specimen was PBMCs, collected from a glioma patient whose treatment included an IDH1 peptide vaccine. The CDR3 sequence is CASSFGDRQESEPQHF. DNA of the CDR3: TGTGCCAGCAGTTTCGGAGACAGGCAGGAATCGGAGCCCCAGCATTTT.